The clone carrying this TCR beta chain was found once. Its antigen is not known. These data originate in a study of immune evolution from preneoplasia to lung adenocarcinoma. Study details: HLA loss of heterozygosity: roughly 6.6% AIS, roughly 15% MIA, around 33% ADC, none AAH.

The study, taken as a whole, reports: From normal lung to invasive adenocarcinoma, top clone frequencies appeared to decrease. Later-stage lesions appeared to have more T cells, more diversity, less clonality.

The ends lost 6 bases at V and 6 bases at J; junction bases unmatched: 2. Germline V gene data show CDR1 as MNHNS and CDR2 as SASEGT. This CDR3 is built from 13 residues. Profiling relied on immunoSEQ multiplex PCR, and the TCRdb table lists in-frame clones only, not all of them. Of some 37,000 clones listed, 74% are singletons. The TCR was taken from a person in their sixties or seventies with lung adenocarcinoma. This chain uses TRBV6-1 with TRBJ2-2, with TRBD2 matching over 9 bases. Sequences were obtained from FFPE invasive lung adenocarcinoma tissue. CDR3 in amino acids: CASRAGGAGELFF. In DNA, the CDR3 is TGTGCCAGCAGGGCGGGAGGGGCCGGGGAGCTGTTTTTT.